This T cell receptor beta chain came from a study of technical replicates of blood from four donors. The CDR3 is 16 amino acids. Germline CDR1 reads MNHEY; CDR2 reads SVGAGI. Trimming removed 2 bases from V and 2 bases from J; junction bases left unmatched: 5. TCRdb keeps only in-frame clones here, not all; method: immunoSEQ multiplex PCR. The table records under 80,000 clones, roughly 97% of them present only once. V is TRBV6-5 and J is TRBJ2-3; 9 nucleotides line up with TRBD1. The specimen was T cells isolated from PBMCs. The sequence derives from a human donor in good health. CDR3 bases: TGTGCCAGCAGTTACCAACAGGGGGCCAACACAGATACGCAGTATTTT. Its translation is CASSYQQGANTDTQYF.